Listed here is a single T cell receptor (beta chain). Its antigen remains unknown. Germline values: CDR1 SGHDN, CDR2 FVKESK. The V end was cut by 4 bases, the J end by 2 bases, with 12 bases between. This CDR3 has 14 amino acids. The data are from a study of CD8 T cells in ankylosing spondylitis. Study results and caveats: CD8+ cells made up the disease-linked clones, which were relatively rare in peripheral blood. Made up of under ten highly homologous variants, a TCR beta motif appeared characteristic of ankylosing spondylitis blood.

Each CDR3 protein gets one entry after TCRdb re-called the 5' RACE reads with MiXCR. The table includes some 840,000 distinct CDR3 sequences, 12% detected once. The chain combines TRBV14 with TRBJ2-7; D remains ambiguous. The source is a male donor with ankylosing spondylitis. Source material: blood, either unsorted or a sorted T cell fraction (not recorded which). The CDR3 sequence: CASSLGYPTYEQYF. CDR3 nucleotides: TGTGCCAGCAGCCTCGGATATCCCACCTACGAGCAGTACTTC.